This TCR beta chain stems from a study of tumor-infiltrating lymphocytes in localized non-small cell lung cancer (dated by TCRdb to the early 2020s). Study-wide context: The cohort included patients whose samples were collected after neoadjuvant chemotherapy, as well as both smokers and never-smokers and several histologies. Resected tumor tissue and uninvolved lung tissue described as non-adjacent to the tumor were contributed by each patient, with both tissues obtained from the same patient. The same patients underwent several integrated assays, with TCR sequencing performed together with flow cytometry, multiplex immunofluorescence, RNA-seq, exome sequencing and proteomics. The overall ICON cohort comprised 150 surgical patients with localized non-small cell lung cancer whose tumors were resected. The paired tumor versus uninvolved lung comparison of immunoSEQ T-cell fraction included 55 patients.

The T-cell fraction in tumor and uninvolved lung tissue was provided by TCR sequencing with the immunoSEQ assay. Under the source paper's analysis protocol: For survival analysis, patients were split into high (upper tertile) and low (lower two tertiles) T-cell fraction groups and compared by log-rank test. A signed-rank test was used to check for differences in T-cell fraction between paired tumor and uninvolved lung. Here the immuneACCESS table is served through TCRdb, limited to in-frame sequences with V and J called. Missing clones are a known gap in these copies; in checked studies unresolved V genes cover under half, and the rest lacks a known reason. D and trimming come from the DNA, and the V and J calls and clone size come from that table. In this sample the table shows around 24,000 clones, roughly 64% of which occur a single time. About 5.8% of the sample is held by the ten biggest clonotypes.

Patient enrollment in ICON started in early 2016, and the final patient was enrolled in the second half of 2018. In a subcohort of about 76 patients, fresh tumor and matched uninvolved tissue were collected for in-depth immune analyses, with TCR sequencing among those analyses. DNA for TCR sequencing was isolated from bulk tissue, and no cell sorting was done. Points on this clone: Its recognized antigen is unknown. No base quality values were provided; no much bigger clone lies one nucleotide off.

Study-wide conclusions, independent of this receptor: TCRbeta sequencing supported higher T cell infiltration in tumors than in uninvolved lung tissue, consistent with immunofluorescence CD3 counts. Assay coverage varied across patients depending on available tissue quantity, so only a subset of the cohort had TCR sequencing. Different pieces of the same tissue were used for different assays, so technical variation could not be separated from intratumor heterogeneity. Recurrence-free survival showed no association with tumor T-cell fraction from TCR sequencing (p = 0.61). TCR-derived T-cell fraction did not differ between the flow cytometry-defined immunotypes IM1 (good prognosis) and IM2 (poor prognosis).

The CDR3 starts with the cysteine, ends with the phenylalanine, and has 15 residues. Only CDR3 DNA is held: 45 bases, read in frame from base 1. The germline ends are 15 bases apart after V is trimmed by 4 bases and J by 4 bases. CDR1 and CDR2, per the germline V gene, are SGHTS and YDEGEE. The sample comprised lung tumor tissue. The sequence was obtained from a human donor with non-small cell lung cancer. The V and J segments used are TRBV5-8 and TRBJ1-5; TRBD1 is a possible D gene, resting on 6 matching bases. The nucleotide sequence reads TGTGCCAGCAGCCCTACACCGGGACAAAATCAGCCCCAGCATTTT. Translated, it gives CASSPTPGQNQPQHF.